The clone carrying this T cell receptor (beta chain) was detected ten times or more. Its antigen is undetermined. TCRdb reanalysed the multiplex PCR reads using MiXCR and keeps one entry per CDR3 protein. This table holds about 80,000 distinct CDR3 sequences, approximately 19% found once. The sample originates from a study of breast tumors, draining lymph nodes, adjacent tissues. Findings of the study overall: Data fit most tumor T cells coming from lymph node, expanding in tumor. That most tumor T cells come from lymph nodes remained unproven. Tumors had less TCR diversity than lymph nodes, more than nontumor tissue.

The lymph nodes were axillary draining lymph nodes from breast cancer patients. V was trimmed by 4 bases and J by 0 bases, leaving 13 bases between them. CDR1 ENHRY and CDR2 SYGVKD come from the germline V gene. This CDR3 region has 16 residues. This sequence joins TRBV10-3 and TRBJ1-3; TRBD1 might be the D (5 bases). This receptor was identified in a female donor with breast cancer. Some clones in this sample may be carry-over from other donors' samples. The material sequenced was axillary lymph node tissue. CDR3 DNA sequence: TGTGCCATCAGTGCAGGACACAGCCGCTCTGGAAACACCATATATTTT. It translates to CAISAGHSRSGNTIYF.